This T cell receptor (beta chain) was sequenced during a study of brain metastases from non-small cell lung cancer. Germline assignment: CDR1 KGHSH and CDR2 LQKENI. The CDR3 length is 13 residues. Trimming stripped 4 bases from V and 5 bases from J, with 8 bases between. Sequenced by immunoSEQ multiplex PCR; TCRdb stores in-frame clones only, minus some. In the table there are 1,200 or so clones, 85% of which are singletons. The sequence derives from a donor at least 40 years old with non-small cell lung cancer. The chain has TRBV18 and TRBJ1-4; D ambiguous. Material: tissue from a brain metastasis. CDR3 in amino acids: CASSLYQNEKLFF. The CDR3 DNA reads TGTGCCAGCTCACTCTACCAGAATGAAAAACTGTTTTTT.